The entry that follows covers one T cell receptor (beta chain) sequence. What it recognizes is unknown. A much larger clone lies one base from this, so it may be a read error. The data were taken from a study of Graves' ophthalmopathy and Graves' hyperthyroidism. Findings of the study overall: Blood samples also showed most expanded thyroid clonotypes exceeding 0.001 frequency.

CDR3 length equals 14 residues. From germline, CDR1 is LGHDT and CDR2 YNNKEL (reference sequence). RNA served as the template for amplifying TCR beta CDR3 regions. Investigators did first-round RT-PCR with HTBI primers, then second-round multiplex PCR. TCRdb independently ran MiXCR on the multiplex PCR reads; one entry per CDR3 protein. Of approximately 500,000 distinct CDR3 sequences listed, approximately 15% are singletons. The TCR was taken from a woman in her 30s with Graves' ophthalmopathy. The sequencing sample was made of blood. The rearrangement joins TRBV3-1 to TRBJ1-1; D call uncertain. The CDR3, as DNA: TGTGCCAGCAGCCCCCTAGCCATGAACTCTGAAGCTTTCTTT. Translating it yields CASSPLAMNSEAFF.